This T cell receptor beta chain emerged from a study of regulatory T cells in long-lasting Graves disease. As to time point: newly diagnosed GD, antithyroid drugs for less than 3 months. Construction of the TCR library relied on RNA isolated from PBMCs. The CDR3 is 14 amino acids. Looked up from germline, CDR1 is KGHSH and CDR2 is LQKENI. V trimming: 3 bases; J trimming: 10 bases; junction bases outside the gene matches: 8. Investigators prepared the TCR beta libraries by applying iRepertoire HTBI primers and Arm-PCR of CDR3 regions. TCRdb fed the multiplex PCR reads into MiXCR, producing one record per CDR3 protein. The repertoire holds approximately 390,000 distinct CDR3 sequences, with roughly 17% as singletons. The sample also formed part of further work on T cells in Graves' hyperthyroidism and ophthalmopathy.

The sample consisted of peripheral blood mononuclear cells (PBMCs), taken at new diagnosis, from a patient treated with antithyroid drugs. This chain connects TRBV18 to TRBJ2-1, with TRBD1 matching over 8 bases. The sequence derives from a woman aged 18-35 years with Graves disease. The CDR3 here is CASSPGTGYGEQFF. The CDR3 DNA follows: TGTGCCAGCTCACCCGGGACAGGTTACGGGGAGCAGTTCTTC.